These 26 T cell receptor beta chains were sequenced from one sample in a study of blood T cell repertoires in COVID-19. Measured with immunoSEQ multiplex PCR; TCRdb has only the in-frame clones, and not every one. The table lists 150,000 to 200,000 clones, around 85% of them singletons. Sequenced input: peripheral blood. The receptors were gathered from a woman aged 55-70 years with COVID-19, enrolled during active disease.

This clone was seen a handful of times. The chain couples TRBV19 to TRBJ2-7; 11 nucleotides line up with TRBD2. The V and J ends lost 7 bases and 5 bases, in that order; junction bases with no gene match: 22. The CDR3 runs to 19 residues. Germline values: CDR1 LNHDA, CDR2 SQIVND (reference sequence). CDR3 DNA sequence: TGTGCCAGTACGGCGCACCGAGGGGGGCAGAGACTAGCGGGGCACGAGCAGTACTTC. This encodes CASTAHRGGQRLAGHEQYF.

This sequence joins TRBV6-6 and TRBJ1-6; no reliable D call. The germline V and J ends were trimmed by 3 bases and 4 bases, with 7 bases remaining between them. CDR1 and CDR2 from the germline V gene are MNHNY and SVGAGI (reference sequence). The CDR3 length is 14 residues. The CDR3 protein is CASSYAGYNSPLHF. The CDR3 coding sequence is TGTGCCAGCAGTTATGCCGGTTATAATTCACCCCTCCACTTT.

The CDR3 DNA is TGTGCCAGCCGACAGTCCGGGGCCAACGTCCTGACTTTC. Translated, it gives CASRQSGANVLTF. The genes are TRBV11-3 and TRBJ2-6, with D possibly matching TRBD1 (5 bases). Germline V gives CDR1 SGHNT, CDR2 YENEEA. The V end was cut by 8 bases, the J end by 4 bases, with 9 bases between. CDR3 length equals 13 residues. Supplemented by reference TRBV11-3 and TRBJ2-6, the full variable domain reads EAGVVQSPRYKIIEKKQPVAFWCNPISGHNTLYWYLQNLGQGPELLIRYENEEAVDDSQLPKDRFSAERLKGVDSTLKIQPAELGDSAVYLCASRQSGANVLTFGAGSRLTVL.

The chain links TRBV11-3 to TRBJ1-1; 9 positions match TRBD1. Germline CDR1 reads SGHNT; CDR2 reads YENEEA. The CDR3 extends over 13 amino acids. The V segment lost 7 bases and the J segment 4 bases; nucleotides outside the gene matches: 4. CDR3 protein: CASTGQGSTEAFF. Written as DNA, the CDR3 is TGTGCCAGCACCGGACAGGGGAGCACTGAAGCTTTCTTT.

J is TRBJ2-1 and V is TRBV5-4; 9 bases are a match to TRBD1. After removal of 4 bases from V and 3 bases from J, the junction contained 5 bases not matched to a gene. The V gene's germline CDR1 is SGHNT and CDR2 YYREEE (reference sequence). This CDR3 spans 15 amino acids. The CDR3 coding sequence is TGTGCCAGCAGCGAGACGGGACAGGGCTACAATGAGCAGTTCTTC. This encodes CASSETGQGYNEQFF.

For the CDR3, the DNA is TGTGCCAGCAGCGTAGCTATCGGGACAGGTCACCAAGAGACCCAGTACTTC. This codes for CASSVAIGTGHQETQYF. The J gene is TRBJ2-5, the V gene TRBV9; 8 bases map to TRBD1. The length of the CDR3 is 17 residues. J lost 0 bases, V lost 0 bases, and 7 bases had no gene match. Per germline, CDR1 SGDLS and CDR2 YYNGEE.

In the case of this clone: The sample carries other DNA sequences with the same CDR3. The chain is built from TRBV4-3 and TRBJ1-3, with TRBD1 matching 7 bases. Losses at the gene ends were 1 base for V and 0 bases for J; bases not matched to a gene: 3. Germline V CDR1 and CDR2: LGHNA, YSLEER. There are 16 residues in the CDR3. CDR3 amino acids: CASSQVRDSSGNTIYF. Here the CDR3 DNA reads TGCGCCAGCAGCCAAGTGCGGGACAGCTCTGGAAACACCATATATTTT.

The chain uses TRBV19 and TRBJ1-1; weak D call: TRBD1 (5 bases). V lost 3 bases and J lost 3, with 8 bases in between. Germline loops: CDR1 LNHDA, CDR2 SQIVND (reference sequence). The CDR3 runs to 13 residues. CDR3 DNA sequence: TGTGCCAGTAGTATTCAGGGCTACACTGAAGCTTTCTTT. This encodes CASSIQGYTEAFF.

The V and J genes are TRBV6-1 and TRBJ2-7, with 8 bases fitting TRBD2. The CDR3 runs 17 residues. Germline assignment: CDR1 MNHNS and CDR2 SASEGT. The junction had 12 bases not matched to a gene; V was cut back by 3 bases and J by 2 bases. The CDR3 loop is CASSDPKTSGRPYEQYF. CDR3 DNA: TGTGCCAGCAGTGACCCTAAAACTAGCGGTCGTCCCTACGAGCAGTACTTC.

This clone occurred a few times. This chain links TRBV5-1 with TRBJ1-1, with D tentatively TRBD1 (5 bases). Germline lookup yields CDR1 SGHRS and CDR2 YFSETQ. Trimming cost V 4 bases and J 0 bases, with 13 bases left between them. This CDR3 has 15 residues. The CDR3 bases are TGCGCCAGCAGCACCGGTGCGGGGGTGAACACTGAAGCTTTCTTT. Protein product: CASSTGAGVNTEAFF.

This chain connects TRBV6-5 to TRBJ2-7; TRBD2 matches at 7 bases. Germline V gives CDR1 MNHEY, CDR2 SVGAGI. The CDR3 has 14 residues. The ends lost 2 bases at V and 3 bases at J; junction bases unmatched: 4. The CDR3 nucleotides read TGTGCCAGCAGTTACCCGGGGGGAGGCTACGAGCAGTACTTC. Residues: CASSYPGGGYEQYF.

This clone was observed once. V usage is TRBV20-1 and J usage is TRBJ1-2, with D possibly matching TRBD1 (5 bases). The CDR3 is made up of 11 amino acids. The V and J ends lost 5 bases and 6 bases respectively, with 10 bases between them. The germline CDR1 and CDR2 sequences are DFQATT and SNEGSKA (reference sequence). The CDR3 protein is CSAWGGDGYTF. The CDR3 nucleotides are TGCAGTGCTTGGGGGGGTGATGGCTACACCTTC.

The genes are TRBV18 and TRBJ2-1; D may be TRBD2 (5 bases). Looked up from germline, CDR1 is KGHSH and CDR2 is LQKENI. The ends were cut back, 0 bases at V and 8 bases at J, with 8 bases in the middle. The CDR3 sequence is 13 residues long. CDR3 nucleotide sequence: TGTGCCAGCTCACCACCGGCAGCGGATGAGCAGTTCTTC. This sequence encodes CASSPPAADEQFF. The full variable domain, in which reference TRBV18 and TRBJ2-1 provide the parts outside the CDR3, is NAGVMQNPRHLVRRRGQEARLRCSPMKGHSHVYWYRQLPEEGLKFMVYLQKENIIDESGMPKERFSAEFPKEGPSILRIQQVVRGDSAAYFCASSPPAADEQFFGPGTRLTVL.

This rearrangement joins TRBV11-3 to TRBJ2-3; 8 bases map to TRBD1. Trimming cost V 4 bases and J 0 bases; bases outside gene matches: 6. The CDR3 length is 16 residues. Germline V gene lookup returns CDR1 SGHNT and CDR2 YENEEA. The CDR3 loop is CASSSRTGMSTDTQYF. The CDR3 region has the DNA TGTGCCAGCAGCTCGCGGACAGGGATGAGCACAGATACGCAGTATTTT.

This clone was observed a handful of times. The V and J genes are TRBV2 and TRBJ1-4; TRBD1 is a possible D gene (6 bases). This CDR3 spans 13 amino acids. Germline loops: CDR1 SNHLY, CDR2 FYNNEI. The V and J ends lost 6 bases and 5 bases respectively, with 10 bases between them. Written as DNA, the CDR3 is TGTGCCAGCAGAAAAACAGGGAATGAAAAACTGTTTTTT. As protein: CASRKTGNEKLFF.

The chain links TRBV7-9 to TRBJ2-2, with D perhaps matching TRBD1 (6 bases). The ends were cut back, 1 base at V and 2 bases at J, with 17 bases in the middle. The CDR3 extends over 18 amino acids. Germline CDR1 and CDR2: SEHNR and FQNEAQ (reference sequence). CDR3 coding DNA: TGTGCCAGCAGCTTAGGTCCAGGACAGCTAATTAACACCGGGGAGCTGTTTTTT. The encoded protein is CASSLGPGQLINTGELFF. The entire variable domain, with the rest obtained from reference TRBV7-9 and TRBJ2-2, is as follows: DTGVSQNPRHKITKRGQNVTFRCDPISEHNRLYWYRQTLGQGPEFLTYFQNEAQLEKSRLLSDRFSAERPKGSFSTLEIQRTEQGDSAMYLCASSLGPGQLINTGELFFGEGSRLTVL.

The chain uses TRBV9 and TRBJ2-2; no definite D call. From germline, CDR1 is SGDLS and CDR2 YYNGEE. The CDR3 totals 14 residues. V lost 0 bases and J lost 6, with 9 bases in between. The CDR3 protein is CASSVGVRSGELFF. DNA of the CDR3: TGTGCCAGCAGCGTAGGGGTCAGGTCCGGGGAGCTGTTTTTT.

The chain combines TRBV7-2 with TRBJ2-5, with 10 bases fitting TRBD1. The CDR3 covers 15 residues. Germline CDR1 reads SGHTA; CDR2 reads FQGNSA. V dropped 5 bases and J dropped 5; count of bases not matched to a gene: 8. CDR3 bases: TGTGCCAGCAGCCTGGGACAGGGGCCGTTGGAGACCCAGTACTTC. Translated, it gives CASSLGQGPLETQYF.

CDR3 residues: CASRPGTGEFTEAFF. CDR3 nucleotides: TGTGCCAGCAGACCCGGGACAGGGGAATTCACTGAAGCTTTCTTT. This chain joins TRBV7-3 and TRBJ1-1, with 10 bases that match TRBD1. J was trimmed by 4 bases and V by 6 bases; bases with no gene match: 8. The V gene's germline CDR1 is SGHTA and CDR2 FQGTGA. The length of the CDR3 is 15 residues.

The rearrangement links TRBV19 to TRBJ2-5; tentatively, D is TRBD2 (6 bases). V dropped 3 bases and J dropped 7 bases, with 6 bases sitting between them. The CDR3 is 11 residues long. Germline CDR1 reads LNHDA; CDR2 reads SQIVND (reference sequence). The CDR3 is CASSIGGTQYF. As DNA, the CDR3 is TGTGCCAGTAGTATCGGGGGGACCCAGTACTTC.

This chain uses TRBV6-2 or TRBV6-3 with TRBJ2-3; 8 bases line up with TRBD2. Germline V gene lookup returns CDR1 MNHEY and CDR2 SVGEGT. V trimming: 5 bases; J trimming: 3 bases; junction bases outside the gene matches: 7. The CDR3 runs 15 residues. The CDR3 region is CASSASGSWTDTQYF. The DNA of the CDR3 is TGTGCCAGCAGTGCCAGCGGGAGTTGGACAGATACGCAGTATTTT.

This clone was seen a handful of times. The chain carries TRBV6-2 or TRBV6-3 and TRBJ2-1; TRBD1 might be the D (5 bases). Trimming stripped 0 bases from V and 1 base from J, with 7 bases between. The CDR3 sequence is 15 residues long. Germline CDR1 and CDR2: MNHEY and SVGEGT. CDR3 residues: CASSYSGPSYNEQFF. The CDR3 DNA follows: TGTGCCAGCAGTTACTCGGGGCCTTCCTACAATGAGCAGTTCTTC.

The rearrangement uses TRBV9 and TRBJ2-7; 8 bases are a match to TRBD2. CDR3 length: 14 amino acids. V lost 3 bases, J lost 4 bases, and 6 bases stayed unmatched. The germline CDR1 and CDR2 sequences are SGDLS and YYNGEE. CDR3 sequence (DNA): TGTGCCAGCAGCGCTAGCGGGCTAAAGTACGAGCAGTACTTC. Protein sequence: CASSASGLKYEQYF. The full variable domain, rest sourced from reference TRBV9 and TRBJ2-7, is DSGVTQTPKHLITATGQRVTLRCSPRSGDLSVYWYQQSLDQGLQFLIQYYNGEERAKGNILERFSAQQFPDLHSELNLSSLELGDSALYFCASSASGLKYEQYFGPGTRLTVT.

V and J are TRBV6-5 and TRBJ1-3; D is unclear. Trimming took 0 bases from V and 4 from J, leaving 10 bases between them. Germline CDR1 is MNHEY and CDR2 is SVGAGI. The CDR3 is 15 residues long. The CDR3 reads CASSYSEGGGNTIYF. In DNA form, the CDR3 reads TGTGCCAGCAGTTACTCAGAGGGAGGCGGAAACACCATATATTTT.

CDR3 DNA: TGTGCCAGCAGTCCCATTGCGGGACTATTCACAGATACGCAGTATTTT. Encoded protein: CASSPIAGLFTDTQYF. This chain uses TRBV27 with TRBJ2-3, with 7 bases matching TRBD2. Trimming removed 5 bases from V and 2 bases from J; junction bases left unmatched: 10. Germline V gives CDR1 MNHEY, CDR2 SMNVEV (reference sequence). This CDR3 has 16 residues.

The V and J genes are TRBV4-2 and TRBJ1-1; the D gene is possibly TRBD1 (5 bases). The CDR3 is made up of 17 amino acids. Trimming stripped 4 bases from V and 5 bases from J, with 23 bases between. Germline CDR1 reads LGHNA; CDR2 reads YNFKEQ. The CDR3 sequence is CASSPQWQGLGSTEAFF. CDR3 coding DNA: TGTGCCAGCAGCCCCCAGTGGCAGGGACTTGGGAGTACTGAAGCTTTCTTT.